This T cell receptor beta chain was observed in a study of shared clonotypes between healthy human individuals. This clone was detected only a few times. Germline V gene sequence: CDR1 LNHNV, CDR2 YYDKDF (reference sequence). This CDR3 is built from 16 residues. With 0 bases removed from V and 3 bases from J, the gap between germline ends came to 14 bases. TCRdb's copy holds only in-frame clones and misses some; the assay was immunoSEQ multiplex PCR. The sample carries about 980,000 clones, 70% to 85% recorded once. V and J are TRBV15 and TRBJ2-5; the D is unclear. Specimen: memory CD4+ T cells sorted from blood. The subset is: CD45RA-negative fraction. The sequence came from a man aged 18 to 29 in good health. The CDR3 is CATSRDMDGEKETQYF. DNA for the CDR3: TGTGCCACCAGCAGAGATATGGACGGTGAAAAAGAGACCCAGTACTTC.